The rows below give T cell receptor beta chains drawn from one sample of a study of cytomegalovirus exposure and HLA in healthy donors. Some clones are missing from TCRdb's copy, which holds only in-frame ones; the method was immunoSEQ multiplex PCR. The top ten hold around 4.2% of the sample, which has approximately 130,000 clones, around 72% seen once. Sequenced sample: PBMCs. These receptor sequences come from a man aged 50 to 60 in good health and CMV-seropositive. CDR3s include the opening cysteine and the closing phenylalanine or tryptophan. A D gene is named only where the DNA matches it firmly. Part of the rows lack a size; the others show once, few, many or a class for expanded clones.

clone size: .
D gene: .
J gene: TRBJ1-1
V gene: TRBV9
CDR3 protein: CASSSGTETMNTEAFF
CDR3 DNA: TGTGCCAGCAGCAGCGGGACGGAGACTATGAACACTGAAGCTTTCTTT

clone size: .
D gene: .
J gene: TRBJ1-1
V gene: TRBV29-1
CDR3 protein: CSVGSGNTEAFF
CDR3 DNA: TGCAGCGTTGGGTCAGGGAACACTGAAGCTTTCTTT

clone size: .
D gene: TRBD1
J gene: TRBJ2-2
V gene: TRBV7-9
CDR3 protein: CAGGTVATGELFF
CDR3 DNA: TGTGCCGGTGGGACAGTTGCCACCGGGGAGCTGTTTTTT

clone size: .
D gene: .
J gene: TRBJ2-2
V gene: TRBV4-3
CDR3 protein: CASSGANTGELFF
CDR3 DNA: TGCGCCAGCAGCGGGGCAAACACCGGGGAGCTGTTTTTT

clone size: .
D gene: TRBD1
J gene: TRBJ1-4
V gene: TRBV2
CDR3 protein: CASSPQGGVNEKLFF
CDR3 DNA: TGTGCCAGCAGCCCACAGGGGGGGGTTAATGAAAAACTGTTTTTT

clone size: few
D gene: TRBD1
J gene: TRBJ1-1
V gene: TRBV28
CDR3 protein: CASSPGPPGQGSTEAFF
CDR3 DNA: TGTGCCAGCAGTCCGGGACCCCCGGGACAGGGTAGCACTGAAGCTTTCTTT

clone size: .
D gene: .
J gene: TRBJ1-6
V gene: TRBV6-5
CDR3 protein: CASASGDSYNSPLHF
CDR3 DNA: TGTGCCAGCGCGAGCGGGGACTCCTATAATTCACCCCTCCACTTT

clone size: .
D gene: .
J gene: TRBJ1-1
V gene: TRBV5-1
CDR3 protein: CASSLGPGNTEAFF
CDR3 DNA: TGCGCCAGCAGCTTGGGCCCGGGGAACACTGAAGCTTTCTTT

clone size: .
D gene: TRBD2
J gene: TRBJ2-1
V gene: TRBV7-3
CDR3 protein: CASSFATSGGDNEQFF
CDR3 DNA: TGTGCCAGCAGCTTTGCGACTAGCGGGGGGGACAATGAGCAGTTCTTC

clone size: few
D gene: TRBD1
J gene: TRBJ2-7
V gene: TRBV27
CDR3 protein: CASSPFRGSAYEQYF
CDR3 DNA: TGTGCCAGCAGTCCATTCAGGGGGTCAGCCTACGAGCAGTACTTC

clone size: .
D gene: .
J gene: TRBJ1-2
V gene: TRBV5-1
CDR3 protein: CASSLEGRDGYTF
CDR3 DNA: TGCGCCAGCAGCTTGGAGGGCAGGGATGGCTACACCTTC

clone size: .
D gene: TRBD1
J gene: TRBJ1-6
V gene: TRBV6-5
CDR3 protein: CASTRDRAGSPLHF
CDR3 DNA: TGTGCCAGCACCCGAGACAGGGCGGGTTCACCCCTCCACTTT

clone size: .
D gene: .
J gene: TRBJ1-1
V gene: TRBV7-2
CDR3 protein: CASSPRGDPNTEAFF
CDR3 DNA: TGTGCCAGCAGCCCCCGGGGGGACCCGAACACTGAAGCTTTCTTT

clone size: .
D gene: TRBD1
J gene: TRBJ1-4
V gene: TRBV27
CDR3 protein: CASSRDRVGKLFF
CDR3 DNA: TGTGCCAGCAGCCGCGACAGGGTCGGAAAACTGTTTTTT

clone size: once
D gene: .
J gene: TRBJ2-3
V gene: TRBV11-2
CDR3 protein: CASSSRGGDTQYF
CDR3 DNA: TGTGCCAGCAGCTCGAGGGGGGGGGATACGCAGTATTTT

clone size: .
D gene: TRBD2
J gene: TRBJ2-1
V gene: TRBV19
CDR3 protein: CASSQALAGVAYNEQFF
CDR3 DNA: TGTGCCAGTAGTCAGGCACTAGCGGGAGTTGCATACAATGAGCAGTTCTTC

clone size: .
D gene: TRBD1
J gene: TRBJ2-7
V gene: TRBV10-3
CDR3 protein: CAISENVGGRPYEQYF
CDR3 DNA: TGTGCCATCAGTGAGAATGTAGGGGGCCGCCCCTACGAGCAGTACTTC

clone size: few
D gene: TRBD2
J gene: TRBJ2-5
V gene: TRBV28
CDR3 protein: CASRGGLAAQETQYF
CDR3 DNA: TGTGCCAGCAGGGGGGGACTAGCGGCCCAAGAGACCCAGTACTTC

clone size: .
D gene: .
J gene: TRBJ2-2
V gene: TRBV5-1
CDR3 protein: CASSLKRSEAGELFF
CDR3 DNA: TGCGCCAGCAGCTTGAAACGGTCCGAGGCCGGGGAGCTGTTTTTT

clone size: .
D gene: TRBD1
J gene: TRBJ2-7
V gene: TRBV13
CDR3 protein: CASSFFRDSYEQYF
CDR3 DNA: TGTGCCAGCAGCTTTTTTCGGGACAGCTACGAGCAGTACTTC

clone size: .
D gene: TRBD1
J gene: TRBJ1-5
V gene: TRBV5-6
CDR3 protein: CASSDGTGLSNQPQHF
CDR3 DNA: TGTGCCAGCAGCGACGGGACAGGGCTTAGCAATCAGCCCCAGCATTTT

clone size: .
D gene: .
J gene: TRBJ2-1
V gene: TRBV7-9
CDR3 protein: CASSPPASRIISYNEQFF
CDR3 DNA: TGTGCCAGCAGCCCACCGGCGTCCAGGATCATTTCCTACAATGAGCAGTTCTTC

clone size: few
D gene: TRBD2
J gene: TRBJ2-7
V gene: TRBV27
CDR3 protein: CASSLAGTSGNFYEQYF
CDR3 DNA: TGTGCCAGCAGTTTAGCGGGGACTAGCGGGAATTTTTACGAGCAGTACTTC

clone size: few
D gene: .
J gene: TRBJ1-2
V gene: TRBV16
CDR3 protein: CASSQIPDSYYGYTF
CDR3 DNA: TGTGCCAGCAGCCAAATCCCCGACAGCTATTATGGCTACACCTTC

clone size: .
D gene: TRBD2
J gene: TRBJ2-3
V gene: TRBV5-1
CDR3 protein: CASSPEGLAVADTQYF
CDR3 DNA: TGCGCCAGCAGCCCCGAGGGACTAGCGGTCGCAGATACGCAGTATTTT

clone size: once
D gene: .
J gene: TRBJ2-2
V gene: TRBV11-2
CDR3 protein: CASRHSGMPTGELFF
CDR3 DNA: TGTGCCAGCCGACACTCGGGGATGCCAACCGGGGAGCTGTTTTTT

clone size: .
D gene: .
J gene: TRBJ2-1
V gene: TRBV6-5
CDR3 protein: CASSYSFPGANNEQFF
CDR3 DNA: TGTGCCAGCAGTTACTCGTTCCCAGGGGCTAACAATGAGCAGTTCTTC

clone size: .
D gene: TRBD1
J gene: TRBJ2-1
V gene: TRBV18
CDR3 protein: CASSPRDRARNEQFF
CDR3 DNA: TGTGCCAGCTCACCTCGGGACAGGGCACGTAATGAGCAGTTCTTC

clone size: .
D gene: .
J gene: TRBJ1-1
V gene: TRBV9
CDR3 protein: CASSVELNTEAFF
CDR3 DNA: TGTGCCAGCAGCGTCGAGCTGAACACTGAAGCTTTCTTT

clone size: .
D gene: TRBD2
J gene: TRBJ2-7
V gene: TRBV7-8
CDR3 protein: CASSLARTSGRSYEQYF
CDR3 DNA: TGTGCCAGCAGCTTAGCGCGGACTAGCGGTCGCTCCTACGAGCAGTACTTC

clone size: few
D gene: .
J gene: TRBJ1-3
V gene: TRBV11-3
CDR3 protein: CASSFNSGNTIYF
CDR3 DNA: TGTGCCAGCAGCTTCAACTCTGGAAACACCATATATTTT

clone size: .
D gene: TRBD1
J gene: TRBJ2-1
V gene: TRBV27
CDR3 protein: CASSRQGRHEQFF
CDR3 DNA: TGTGCCAGCAGTAGACAGGGGAGGCATGAGCAGTTCTTC

clone size: .
D gene: .
J gene: TRBJ2-3
V gene: TRBV7-2
CDR3 protein: CASSLRTLTDTQYF
CDR3 DNA: TGTGCCAGCAGCCTACGGACACTCACAGATACGCAGTATTTT

clone size: .
D gene: TRBD1
J gene: TRBJ1-4
V gene: TRBV28
CDR3 protein: CASSSTGATNEKLFF
CDR3 DNA: TGTGCCAGCAGCTCAACAGGGGCAACTAATGAAAAACTGTTTTTT

clone size: .
D gene: TRBD2
J gene: TRBJ2-1
V gene: TRBV6-6
CDR3 protein: CASRLAGGPQNEQFF
CDR3 DNA: TGTGCCAGCAGATTAGCGGGGGGGCCCCAAAATGAGCAGTTCTTC

clone size: .
D gene: .
J gene: TRBJ1-4
V gene: TRBV5-6
CDR3 protein: CASSPADSDNEKLFF
CDR3 DNA: TGTGCCAGCAGCCCCGCCGACAGCGATAATGAAAAACTGTTTTTT

clone size: few
D gene: .
J gene: TRBJ1-2
V gene: TRBV6-4
CDR3 protein: CASSDGTEGNYGYTF
CDR3 DNA: TGTGCCAGCAGTGACGGTACAGAAGGTAACTATGGCTACACCTTC

clone size: .
D gene: .
J gene: TRBJ2-5
V gene: TRBV6-5
CDR3 protein: CASSERQQETQYF
CDR3 DNA: TGTGCCAGCAGTGAGCGACAGCAAGAGACCCAGTACTTC

clone size: .
D gene: .
J gene: TRBJ1-1
V gene: TRBV7-2
CDR3 protein: CASSLGGVGNTEAFF
CDR3 DNA: TGTGCCAGCAGCTTAGGGGGGGTCGGAAACACTGAAGCTTTCTTT

clone size: .
D gene: TRBD2
J gene: TRBJ2-1
V gene: TRBV6-6
CDR3 protein: CASTISGSGGDEQFF
CDR3 DNA: TGTGCCAGCACCATCAGCGGGAGTGGAGGCGATGAGCAGTTCTTC

clone size: .
D gene: TRBD2
J gene: TRBJ2-2
V gene: TRBV2
CDR3 protein: CASSARLAGAGELFF
CDR3 DNA: TGTGCCAGCAGTGCAAGACTAGCGGGAGCCGGGGAGCTGTTTTTT

clone size: .
D gene: TRBD2
J gene: TRBJ2-3
V gene: TRBV29-1
CDR3 protein: CSVEDPPSGGWSDTQYF
CDR3 DNA: TGCAGCGTTGAAGATCCTCCTAGCGGTGGGTGGTCAGATACGCAGTATTTT

clone size: few
D gene: .
J gene: TRBJ2-7
V gene: TRBV5-5
CDR3 protein: CASSLVRLGGSQYEQYF
CDR3 DNA: TGTGCCAGCAGCTTGGTACGTCTGGGGGGAAGTCAGTACGAGCAGTACTTC

clone size: .
D gene: .
J gene: TRBJ2-7
V gene: TRBV5-1
CDR3 protein: CASSIDSYEQYF
CDR3 DNA: TGCGCCAGCAGCATAGACTCCTACGAGCAGTACTTC

clone size: .
D gene: TRBD1
J gene: TRBJ1-6
V gene: TRBV30
CDR3 protein: CAWHGQGRYSPLHF
CDR3 DNA: TGTGCCTGGCATGGACAGGGGCGATATTCACCCCTCCACTTT

clone size: .
D gene: TRBD1
J gene: TRBJ2-7
V gene: TRBV27
CDR3 protein: CASRSAGQGSNEQYF
CDR3 DNA: TGTGCCAGCAGGTCCGCGGGACAGGGGAGTAACGAGCAGTACTTC

clone size: few
D gene: TRBD1
J gene: TRBJ1-2
V gene: TRBV4-1
CDR3 protein: CASSQSGQGGGYTF
CDR3 DNA: TGTGCCAGCAGCCAATCAGGACAGGGCGGTGGCTACACCTTC

clone size: .
D gene: TRBD1
J gene: TRBJ1-1
V gene: TRBV7-2
CDR3 protein: CASSLERTGATEAFF
CDR3 DNA: TGTGCCAGCAGCTTAGAGCGGACAGGGGCCACTGAAGCTTTCTTT

clone size: .
D gene: .
J gene: TRBJ1-2
V gene: TRBV6-6
CDR3 protein: CASSPGHLANYGYTF
CDR3 DNA: TGTGCCAGCAGCCCAGGACACCTAGCTAACTATGGCTACACCTTC